The T cell receptor (beta chain) described here comes from a study of blood T cell repertoires in COVID-19 (TCRdb year 2020). With respect to the entire study: Samples from collaborators originated in the United States, Italy and Spain and spanned both the acute and convalescent phases of COVID-19. The prospective study material was composed of cDNA or gDNA derived from T cells, B-cell-depleted T cells, or PBMCs. Deeply sampled blood TCRbeta repertoires from subjects exposed to, actively infected with, or recovered from COVID-19 were included in the dataset. The repertoires were released in a freely available public database meant as a resource for research on the immune response to SARS-CoV-2. The samples were drawn from the first 160 participants of the ongoing ImmuneRACE study and from 1,254 subjects provided by 6 global collaborators. A de-identified subject ID, COVID-19 status, age in years and sex were almost always included in the sample metadata. Where available, HLA class I and class II types were obtained from metadata supplied by the sample provider rather than from assay-based typing.

The collaborating institutions used their own protocols to collect whole blood in K2EDTA tubes. For TCRbeta analysis, collaborators shipped samples in one of three forms: frozen whole blood, isolated PBMCs, or DNA extracted from either of those sample types. What the authors observed across the whole study: The amount of clinical and demographic metadata varied by source and participant and was provided uncurated.

On this clone itself: Which antigen it targets is not known. Base qualities are not provided; no much larger clone lies one nucleotide away.

The CDR3 numbers 14 residues from cysteine through phenylalanine. The CDR3 DNA has 42 bases and is translated from base 1. A distance of 12 bases separates the germline ends of V and J, which lose 0 bases and 6 bases respectively. CDR1 SGHDT and CDR2 YYEEEE were looked up in the germline V gene. TCRbeta CDR3 regions were amplified from genomic DNA by means of the immunoSEQ Assay, a bias-controlled multiplex PCR. The authors' pipeline ran thus. The number of nucleated cells in each sample was estimated by amplification of reference gene primers within the assay. To quantify the absolute abundance of each unique TCRbeta CDR3 rearrangement, sequence reads were collapsed and filtered. For each sample, productive Simpson clonality was calculated by taking the square root of Simpson's diversity index across productive rearrangements. TCRdb stores this immuneACCESS table with in-frame sequences only. Part of the clones is absent; in the studies checked, under half of the shortfall reflects unresolved V genes, and no reason is known for the rest. Clone size and the V and J calls come from that table; the DNA yielded D and trimming. This sample has 240,000 or so clones in its table, and approximately 80% of those were observed once. The ten top clones hold roughly a tenth of the sample.

Sequenced sample: peripheral blood. This TCR was sampled from a woman older than 75 with acute or convalescent COVID-19. Rearrangement joined TRBV5-6 to TRBJ1-2, with no confident D gene call. CDR3 reads: CASSLERRVHGYTF. The sequenced DNA is TGTGCCAGCAGCTTGGAACGCCGGGTCCATGGCTACACCTTC.